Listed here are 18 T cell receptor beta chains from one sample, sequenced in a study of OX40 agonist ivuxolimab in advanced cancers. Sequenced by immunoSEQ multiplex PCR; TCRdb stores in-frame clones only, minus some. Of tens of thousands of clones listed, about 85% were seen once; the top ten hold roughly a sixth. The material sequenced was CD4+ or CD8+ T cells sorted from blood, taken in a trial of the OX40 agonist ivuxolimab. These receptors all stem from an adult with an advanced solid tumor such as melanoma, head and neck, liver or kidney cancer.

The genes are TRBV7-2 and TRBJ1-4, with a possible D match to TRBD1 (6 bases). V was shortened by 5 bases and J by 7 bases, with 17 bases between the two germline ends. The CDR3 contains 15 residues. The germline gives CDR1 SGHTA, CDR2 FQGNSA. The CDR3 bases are TGTGCCAGCAGCAACTCAGGGGTATTGGGTGAAAAACTGTTTTTT. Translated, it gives CASSNSGVLGEKLFF.

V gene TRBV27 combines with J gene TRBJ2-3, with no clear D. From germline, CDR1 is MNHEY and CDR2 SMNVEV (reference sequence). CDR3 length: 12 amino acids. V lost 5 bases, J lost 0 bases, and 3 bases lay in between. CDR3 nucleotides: TGTGCCAGCAGTCCCAGCACAGATACGCAGTATTTT. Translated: CASSPSTDTQYF.

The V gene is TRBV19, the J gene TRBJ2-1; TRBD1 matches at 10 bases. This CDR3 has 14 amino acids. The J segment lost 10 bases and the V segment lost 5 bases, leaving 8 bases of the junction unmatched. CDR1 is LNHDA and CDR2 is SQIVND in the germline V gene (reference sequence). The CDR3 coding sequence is TGTGCCAGTAGTGCGGACAGGGGGGCGTGGGAGCAGTTCTTC. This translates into CASSADRGAWEQFF.

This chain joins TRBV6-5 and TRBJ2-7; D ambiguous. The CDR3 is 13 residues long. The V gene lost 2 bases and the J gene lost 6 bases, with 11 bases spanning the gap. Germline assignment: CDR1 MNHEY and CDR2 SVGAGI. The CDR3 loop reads CASSYTWLSEQYF. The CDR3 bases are TGTGCCAGCAGTTACACTTGGCTGTCCGAGCAGTACTTC.

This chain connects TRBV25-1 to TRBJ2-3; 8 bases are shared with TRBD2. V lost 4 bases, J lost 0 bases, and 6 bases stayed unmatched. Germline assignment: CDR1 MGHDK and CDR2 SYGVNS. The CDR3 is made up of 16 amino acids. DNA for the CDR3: TGTGCCAGCAGTGTCCCACTAGCGGCTAGCACAGATACGCAGTATTTT. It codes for CASSVPLAASTDTQYF.

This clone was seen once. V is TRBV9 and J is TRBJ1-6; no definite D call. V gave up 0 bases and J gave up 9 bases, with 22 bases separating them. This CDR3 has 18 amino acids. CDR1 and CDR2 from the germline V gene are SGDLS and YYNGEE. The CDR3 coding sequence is TGTGCCAGCAGCGTAGGGGCCCGACAACCCCAAATGGGTTCACCCCTCCACTTT. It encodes CASSVGARQPQMGSPLHF.

The CDR3 bases are TGCAGCGTTGGTAACTGGCCCTACGAGCAGTACTTC. As protein: CSVGNWPYEQYF. This chain joins TRBV29-1 and TRBJ2-7; the D is unclear. The V gene lost 4 bases and the J gene lost 2 bases, with 9 bases spanning the gap. The CDR3 covers 12 residues. Germline-derived CDR1 and CDR2 are SQVTM and ANQGSEA.

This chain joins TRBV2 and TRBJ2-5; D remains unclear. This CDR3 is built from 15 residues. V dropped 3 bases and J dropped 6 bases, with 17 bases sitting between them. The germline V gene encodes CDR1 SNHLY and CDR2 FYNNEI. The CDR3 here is CASSDGQEETKTQYF. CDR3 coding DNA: TGTGCCAGCAGTGACGGGCAGGAAGAAACGAAGACCCAGTACTTC.

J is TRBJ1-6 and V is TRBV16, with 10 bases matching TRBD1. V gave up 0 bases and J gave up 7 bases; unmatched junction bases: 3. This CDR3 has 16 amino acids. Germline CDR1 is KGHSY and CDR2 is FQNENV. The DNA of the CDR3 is TGTGCCAGCAGCCAATCGTGGGGACAGGGGAATTCACCCCTCCACTTT. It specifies CASSQSWGQGNSPLHF.

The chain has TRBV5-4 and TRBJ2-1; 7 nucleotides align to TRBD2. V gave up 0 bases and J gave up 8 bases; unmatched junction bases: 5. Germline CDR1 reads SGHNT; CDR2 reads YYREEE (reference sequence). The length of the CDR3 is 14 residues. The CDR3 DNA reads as TGTGCCAGCAGCTTGGCTCTAGCGGTGGATGAGCAGTTCTTC. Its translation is CASSLALAVDEQFF.

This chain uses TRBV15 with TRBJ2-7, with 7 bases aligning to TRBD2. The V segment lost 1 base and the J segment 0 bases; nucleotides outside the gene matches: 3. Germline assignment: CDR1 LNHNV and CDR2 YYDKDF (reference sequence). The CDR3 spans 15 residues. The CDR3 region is CATSRGGGSSYEQYF. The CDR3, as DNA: TGTGCCACCAGCAGAGGGGGCGGGAGCTCCTACGAGCAGTACTTC. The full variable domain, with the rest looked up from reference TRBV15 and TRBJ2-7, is DAMVIQNPRYQVTQFGKPVTLSCSQTLNHNVMYWYQQKSSQAPKLLFHYYDKDFNNEADTPDNFQSRRPNTSFCFLDIRSPGLGDTAMYLCATSRGGGSSYEQYFGPGTRLTVT.

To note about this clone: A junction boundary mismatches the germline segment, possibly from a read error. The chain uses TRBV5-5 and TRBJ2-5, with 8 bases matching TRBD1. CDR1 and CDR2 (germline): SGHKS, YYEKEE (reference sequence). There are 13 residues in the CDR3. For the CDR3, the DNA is TGTGCCAGCAGAAACAGGGGGGAAGAGACCCGGTACTTC. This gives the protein CASRNRGEETRYF. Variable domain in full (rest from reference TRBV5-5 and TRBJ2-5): DAGVTQSPTHLIKTRGQQVTLRCSPISGHKSVSWYQQVLGQGPQFIFQYYEKEERGRGNFPDRFSARQFPNYSSELNVNALLLGDSALYLCASRNRGEETRYFGPGTRLLVL.

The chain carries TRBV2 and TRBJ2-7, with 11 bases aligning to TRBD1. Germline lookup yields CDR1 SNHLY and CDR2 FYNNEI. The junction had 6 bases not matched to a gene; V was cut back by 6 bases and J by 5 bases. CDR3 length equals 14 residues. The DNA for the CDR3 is TGTGCCAGCAGCTACGGACAGGGGGCGAACGAGCAGTACTTC. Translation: CASSYGQGANEQYF.

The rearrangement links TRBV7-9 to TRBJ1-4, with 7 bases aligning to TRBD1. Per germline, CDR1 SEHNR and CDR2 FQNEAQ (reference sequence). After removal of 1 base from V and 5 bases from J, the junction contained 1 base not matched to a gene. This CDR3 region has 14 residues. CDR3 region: CASSLGDRNEKLFF. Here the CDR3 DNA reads TGTGCCAGCAGCTTAGGGGACAGAAATGAAAAACTGTTTTTT.

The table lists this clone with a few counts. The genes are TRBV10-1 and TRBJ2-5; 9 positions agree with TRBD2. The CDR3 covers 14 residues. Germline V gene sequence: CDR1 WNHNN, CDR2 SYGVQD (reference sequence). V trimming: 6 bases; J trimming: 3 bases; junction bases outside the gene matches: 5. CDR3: CASSGTSPEETQYF. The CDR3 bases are TGCGCCAGCAGCGGGACTAGCCCTGAAGAGACCCAGTACTTC.

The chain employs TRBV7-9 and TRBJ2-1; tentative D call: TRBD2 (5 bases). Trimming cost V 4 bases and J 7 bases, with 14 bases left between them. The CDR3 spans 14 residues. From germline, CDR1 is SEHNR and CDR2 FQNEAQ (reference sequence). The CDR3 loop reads CASSSKSGENEQFF. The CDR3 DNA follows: TGTGCCAGCAGCTCTAAGTCCGGGGAGAATGAGCAGTTCTTC.

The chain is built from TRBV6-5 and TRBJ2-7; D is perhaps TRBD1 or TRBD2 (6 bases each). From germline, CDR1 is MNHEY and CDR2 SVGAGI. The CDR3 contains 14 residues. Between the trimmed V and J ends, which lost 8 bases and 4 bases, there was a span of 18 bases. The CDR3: CASGPGAGLYEQYF. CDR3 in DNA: TGTGCCAGCGGCCCAGGGGCGGGGTTATACGAGCAGTACTTC.

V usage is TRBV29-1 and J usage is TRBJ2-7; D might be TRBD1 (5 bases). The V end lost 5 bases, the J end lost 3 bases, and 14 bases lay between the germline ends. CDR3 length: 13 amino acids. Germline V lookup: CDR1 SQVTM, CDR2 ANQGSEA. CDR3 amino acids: CSVSQGDSYEQYF. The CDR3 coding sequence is TGCAGCGTTTCCCAGGGTGATAGCTACGAGCAGTACTTC.